Listed below are T cell receptor beta chains from one sample, sequenced in a study of blood T cell dynamics during melanoma immunotherapy. Produced via immunoSEQ multiplex PCR; TCRdb's table is partial and in-frame only. The repertoire consists of about 8,500 clones, with 81% occurring once and the leading ten covering around 1%. The specimen comprised blood, sampled from a patient treated with checkpoint blockade. The receptors originated from a human donor with melanoma. CDR3s include the opening cysteine and the closing phenylalanine or tryptophan. A D gene is named only where the DNA matches it firmly. For some rows the clone size is stated as once, few or many, or as a class when expanded; others skip it.

>.|.|TRBV23-1|TRBJ1-5
CASSPWGRYQPQHF
TGCGCCAGCAGTCCATGGGGGAGGTATCAACCCCAGCATTTT
>.|TRBD1|TRBV10-3|TRBJ2-2
CAIRAGTENTGELFF
TGTGCCATCAGAGCCGGGACAGAGAACACCGGGGAGCTGTTTTTT
>once|.|TRBV18|TRBJ2-1
CASSPPGPNEQFF
TGTGCCAGCTCACCCCCCGGGCCGAATGAGCAGTTCTTC
>once|.|TRBV2|TRBJ2-7
CASNGGIYEQYF
TGTGCCAGCAATGGCGGGATTTACGAGCAGTACTTC
>.|.|TRBV9|TRBJ2-2
CASSVAPSGRNTGELFF
TGTGCCAGCAGCGTAGCCCCCTCCGGCAGGAACACCGGGGAGCTGTTTTTT
>.|.|TRBV30|TRBJ2-3
CAWRRLAASTDTQYF
TGTGCCTGGAGGCGGCTAGCAGCGAGCACAGATACGCAGTATTTT
>.|.|TRBV27|TRBJ2-1
CASSVLLSSYNEQFF
TGTGCCAGCAGTGTACTGCTGAGCTCCTACAATGAGCAGTTCTTC
>.|TRBD1|TRBV9|TRBJ2-1
CASSSNPGTGDNEQFF
TGTGCCAGCAGCTCCAACCCCGGGACAGGGGACAATGAGCAGTTCTTC
>.|TRBD1|TRBV20-1|TRBJ2-7
CSARKDREQYF
TGCAGTGCTAGGAAGGACAGGGAGCAGTACTTC
>.|.|TRBV10-3|TRBJ2-5
CAISGVLGGQSQETQYF
TGTGCCATCAGTGGAGTACTCGGGGGGCAATCCCAAGAGACCCAGTACTTC
>.|.|TRBV9|TRBJ2-7
CASSAGLTGSYEQYF
TGTGCCAGCAGCGCAGGACTGACAGGATCCTACGAGCAGTACTTC
>.|TRBD1|TRBV11-2|TRBJ1-5
CASSSDRAWDQPQHF
TGTGCCAGCAGCTCCGACAGGGCATGGGATCAGCCCCAGCATTTT
>.|.|TRBV5-8|TRBJ2-2
CASSLVGSRGGELFF
TGTGCCAGCAGCTTGGTCGGGAGTAGAGGCGGGGAGCTGTTTTTT
>.|.|TRBV2|TRBJ2-3
CASSEAHGPDTQYF
TGTGCCAGCAGTGAAGCGCACGGGCCAGATACGCAGTATTTT
>.|.|TRBV12-1|TRBJ2-1
CASSFGTGTYKRQFF
.
>.|.|TRBV5-1|TRBJ1-2
CASSPDHNYGYTF
TGCGCCAGCAGCCCAGATCATAACTATGGCTACACCTTC
>.|.|TRBV6-6|TRBJ1-2
CASSYSWAGDGYTF
TGTGCCAGCAGTTACTCATGGGCAGGGGATGGCTACACCTTC
>once|TRBD1|TRBV6-1|TRBJ1-1
CASSWGGTGNTEAFF
TGTGCCAGCAGCTGGGGGGGGACAGGGAACACTGAAGCTTTCTTT
>once|.|TRBV7-9|TRBJ2-7
CASSLGGADYEQYF
TGTGCCAGCAGCTTAGGTGGGGCAGACTACGAGCAGTACTTC